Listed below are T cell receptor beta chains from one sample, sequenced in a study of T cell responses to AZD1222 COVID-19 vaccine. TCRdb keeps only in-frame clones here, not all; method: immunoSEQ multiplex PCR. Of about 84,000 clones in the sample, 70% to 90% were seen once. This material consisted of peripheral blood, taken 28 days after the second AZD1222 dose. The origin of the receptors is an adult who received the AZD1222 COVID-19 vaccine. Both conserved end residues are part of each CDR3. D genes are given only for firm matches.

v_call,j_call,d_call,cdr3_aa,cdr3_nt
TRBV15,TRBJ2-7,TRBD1,CATSTSGGSREQYF,TGTGCCACCAGCACTTCAGGGGGTTCTAGGGAGCAGTACTTC
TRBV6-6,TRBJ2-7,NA,CASSVGSPHYEQYF,TGTGCCAGCAGTGTGGGGTCTCCCCACTACGAGCAGTACTTC
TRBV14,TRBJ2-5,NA,CASSPALGWGTQYF,TGTGCCAGCAGCCCGGCCCTGGGCTGGGGCACCCAGTACTTC
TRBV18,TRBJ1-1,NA,CASSPSNVSPEAFF,TGTGCCAGCTCACCGTCCAACGTTTCCCCAGAAGCTTTCTTT
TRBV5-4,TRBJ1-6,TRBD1,CASSSDRDRVGSYNSPLHF,TGTGCCAGCAGTTCTGACCGGGACAGGGTAGGCTCCTATAATTCACCCCTCCACTTT
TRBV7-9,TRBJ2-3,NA,CASSLRRGADTQYF,TGTGCCAGCAGCTTACGCAGGGGCGCAGATACGCAGTATTTT
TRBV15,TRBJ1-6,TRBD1,CATSRGQDRGPNSPLHF,TGTGCCACCAGCAGAGGTCAGGACAGGGGACCTAATTCACCCCTCCACTTT
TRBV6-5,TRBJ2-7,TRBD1,CASSNSANRGLYEQYF,TGTGCCAGCAGTAACTCAGCCAACAGGGGCCTTTACGAGCAGTACTTC
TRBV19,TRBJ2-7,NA,CASSLAGLAYEQYF,TGTGCCAGTAGTCTCGCGGGCCTCGCCTACGAGCAGTACTTC
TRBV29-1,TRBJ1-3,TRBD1,CSVGTGSGNTIYF,TGCAGCGTTGGGACAGGGAGTGGAAACACCATATATTTT
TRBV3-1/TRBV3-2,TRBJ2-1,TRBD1,CASSQARTGVGEQFF,TGTGCCAGCAGCCAAGCCCGGACAGGGGTAGGTGAGCAGTTCTTC
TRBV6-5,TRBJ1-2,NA,CASSPRLPLNGYTF,TGTGCCAGCAGTCCTAGACTGCCGTTGAACGGCTACACCTTC
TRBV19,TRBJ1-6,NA,CASSTLTGGRGNSPLHF,TGTGCCAGTAGTACTCTGACAGGCGGAAGGGGTAATTCACCCCTCCACTTT
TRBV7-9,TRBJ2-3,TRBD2,CASSLTSATDTQYF,TGTGCCAGCAGCTTGACTAGCGCAACAGATACGCAGTATTTT
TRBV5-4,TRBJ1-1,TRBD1,CASSWSTGRDTEAFF,TGTGCCAGCAGCTGGTCGACAGGGCGGGACACTGAAGCTTTCTTT
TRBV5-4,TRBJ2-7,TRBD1,CASTRDRAYEQYF,TGTGCCAGCACCAGGGACAGGGCCTACGAGCAGTACTTC
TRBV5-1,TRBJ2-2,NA,CASSAWTAGPGELFF,TGCGCCAGCAGTGCTTGGACCGCGGGGCCCGGGGAGCTGTTTTTT
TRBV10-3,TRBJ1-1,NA,CAISESSGPLNTEAFF,TGTGCCATCAGTGAGTCGAGCGGACCTCTGAACACTGAAGCTTTCTTT
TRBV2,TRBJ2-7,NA,CASSGLGSGFRSYEQYF,TGTGCCAGCAGTGGTTTAGGCTCAGGGTTTCGGTCCTACGAGCAGTACTTC
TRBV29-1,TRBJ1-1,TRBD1,CSAQGGTITEAFF,TGCAGCGCCCAGGGGGGGACGATCACTGAAGCTTTCTTT
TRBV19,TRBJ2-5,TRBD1,CASSMGSGTGGAETQYF,TGTGCCAGTAGTATGGGTAGCGGGACAGGGGGCGCGGAGACCCAGTACTTC
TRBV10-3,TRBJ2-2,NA,CAISDLQFGELFF,TGTGCCATCAGTGATCTTCAATTCGGGGAGCTGTTTTTT
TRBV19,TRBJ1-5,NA,CASSISPTDRIAQHF,TGTGCCAGTAGTATTTCCCCGACTGATCGTATAGCCCAGCATTTT